This TCR beta chain was profiled in a study of CD8+ T cells in alopecia areata. Looking at the study overall: Each of the treated patients was given oral tofacitinib, 5 to 10 mg twice daily, for moderate-to-severe alopecia areata.

This clone was seen only once. Its antigen is not known. The treatment denotes: oral pan-JAK inhibitor, 5-10 mg twice daily. RNA extraction was followed by reverse transcription into cDNA, which acted as the sequencing template. Data came from immunoSEQ multiplex PCR; TCRdb stores just in-frame clones and leaves some out. This repertoire shows more than 90,000 clones, around 50% found once; its top ten account for more than 9%. Broader study findings: TCR sharing was clearer in mice than between patients, perhaps partly owing to patient HLA diversity. Baseline CD8+ expansion's link to response remains uncertain, as there was one nonresponder.

The germline gives CDR1 SGHAT, CDR2 FQNNGV. Trimming pared 5 bases from V and 2 bases from J, leaving 25 bases between. The CDR3 is made up of 18 amino acids. Specimen: CD8+ T cells sorted from blood, collected at week 24, from a patient treated with tofacitinib. The chain couples TRBV11-2 to TRBJ2-7, with D possibly matching TRBD2 (6 bases). The TCR comes from a human donor with alopecia areata. The CDR3 DNA reads TGTGCCAGCAGCGGGGGACTCACACTTGGGCTAAGGCCCTACGAGCAGTACTTC. It is translated as CASSGGLTLGLRPYEQYF.